This T cell receptor beta chain was recovered during a study of cytomegalovirus exposure and HLA in healthy donors. In regard to this clone: Its antigen is currently unknown.

Findings and limits, study-wide: Later examination showed HLA-associated TCR beta chains had greater clonal expansion than equally common others.

Germline V CDR1 and CDR2: MNHEY, SMNVEV (reference sequence). V was clipped by 8 bases and J by 2 bases, with 19 bases between them. The CDR3 covers 16 residues. Primers: 60 Vbeta forward and 13 Jbeta reverse. Assay: immunoSEQ multiplex PCR; the TCRdb copy retains only in-frame clones and omits some. The sample yields around 92,000 clones, roughly 74% seen once. The V call is TRBV27, the J call TRBJ1-5; D unresolved. This sequence was found in a woman in her 70s in good health and CMV-seropositive. The specimen sequenced was PBMCs. The CDR3 sequence: CASAKVEGLRNQPQHF. Here the CDR3 DNA reads TGTGCCAGCGCGAAGGTCGAGGGCCTGCGCAATCAGCCCCAGCATTTT.